The rows below give T cell receptor beta chains drawn from one sample of a study of Ad26.COV2.S vaccination and SARS-CoV-2 variants. The method was immunoSEQ multiplex PCR; TCRdb's version includes in-frame clones alone and lacks a portion of them. The table lists a few hundred thousand clones, 83% of them singletons, with about 7.4% in the top ten. The sample was peripheral blood, taken in a trial of Ad26.COV2.S vaccine versus placebo. The source of these receptors is a person aged 18-65 years who received the Ad26.COV2.S COVID-19 vaccine or a placebo. Both conserved end residues are part of each CDR3. The D gene is left open where the match is weak. For some rows the clone size is stated as once, few or many, or as a class when expanded; others skip it.

abundance: once
j_gene: TRBJ1-2
d_gene: .
v_gene: TRBV21-1
CDR3aa: CASSPGERSGYTF
CDR3nt: TGTGCCAGCAGCCCGGGGGAGAGAAGCGGCTACACCTTC

abundance: .
j_gene: TRBJ2-5
d_gene: .
v_gene: TRBV18
CDR3aa: CASSLQLSQETQYF
CDR3nt: TGTGCCAGCTCACTACAGCTTTCTCAAGAGACCCAGTACTTC

abundance: .
j_gene: TRBJ1-1
d_gene: .
v_gene: TRBV19
CDR3aa: CASSPPRRADTEAFF
CDR3nt: TGTGCCAGTAGTCCCCCGAGGAGGGCCGACACTGAAGCTTTCTTT

abundance: once
j_gene: TRBJ2-3
d_gene: TRBD2
v_gene: TRBV30
CDR3aa: CAWKASGRSTDTQYF
CDR3nt: TGTGCCTGGAAGGCTAGCGGGAGAAGCACAGATACGCAGTATTTT

abundance: .
j_gene: TRBJ2-7
d_gene: .
v_gene: TRBV4-1
CDR3aa: CASSQEFGTPFREQYF
CDR3nt: TGCGCCAGCAGCCAAGAGTTTGGGACTCCCTTTCGGGAGCAGTACTTC

abundance: .
j_gene: TRBJ2-4
d_gene: TRBD1
v_gene: TRBV2
CDR3aa: CASRDRVFIQYF
CDR3nt: TGTGCCAGCCGGGACAGGGTATTCATTCAGTACTTC

abundance: once
j_gene: TRBJ2-3
d_gene: .
v_gene: TRBV27
CDR3aa: CASSLWGATDTQYF
CDR3nt: TGTGCCAGCAGTTTGTGGGGGGCGACAGATACGCAGTATTTT

abundance: .
j_gene: TRBJ2-5
d_gene: TRBD2
v_gene: TRBV9
CDR3aa: CASSGSSGGAWETQYF
CDR3nt: TGTGCCAGCAGCGGATCTAGCGGGGGGGCCTGGGAGACCCAGTACTTC

abundance: .
j_gene: TRBJ2-1
d_gene: TRBD2
v_gene: TRBV5-4
CDR3aa: CASSLALSGRAFTAGEQFF
CDR3nt: TGTGCCAGCAGCTTAGCCTTAAGCGGGAGGGCCTTCACCGCGGGAGAGCAGTTCTTC

abundance: .
j_gene: TRBJ2-4
d_gene: .
v_gene: TRBV15
CDR3aa: CATSARTAAIQYF
CDR3nt: TGTGCCACCAGCGCCCGGACAGCGGCTATTCAGTACTTC

abundance: .
j_gene: TRBJ1-2
d_gene: .
v_gene: TRBV5-4
CDR3aa: CASRTDSHYGYTF
CDR3nt: TGTGCCAGCCGGACGGACAGCCACTATGGCTACACCTTC

abundance: .
j_gene: TRBJ1-5
d_gene: .
v_gene: TRBV15
CDR3aa: CATSREYGQPQHF
CDR3nt: TGTGCCACCAGCAGAGAATACGGTCAGCCCCAGCATTTT

abundance: .
j_gene: TRBJ2-7
d_gene: .
v_gene: TRBV3-1/TRBV3-2
CDR3aa: CASSQDGGAQIF
CDR3nt: TGTGCCAGCAGCCAAGATGGGGGGGCACAAATCTTC

abundance: .
j_gene: TRBJ2-3
d_gene: .
v_gene: TRBV30
CDR3aa: CAWCRGATLTDTQYF
CDR3nt: TGTGCCTGGTGTAGGGGGGCTACCCTCACAGATACGCAGTATTTT

abundance: .
j_gene: TRBJ2-3
d_gene: TRBD1
v_gene: TRBV2
CDR3aa: CASSGDRGSTDTQYF
CDR3nt: TGTGCCAGCAGTGGGGACAGGGGTTCCACAGATACGCAGTATTTT

abundance: .
j_gene: TRBJ2-2
d_gene: .
v_gene: TRBV27
CDR3aa: CASSFNTGELFF
CDR3nt: TGTGCCAGCAGTTTCAACACCGGGGAGCTGTTTTTT

abundance: .
j_gene: TRBJ1-4
d_gene: .
v_gene: TRBV3-1/TRBV3-2
CDR3aa: CASSPGTAVGEKLFF
CDR3nt: TGTGCCAGCAGCCCCGGTACAGCAGTGGGTGAAAAACTGTTTTTT

abundance: .
j_gene: TRBJ2-7
d_gene: .
v_gene: TRBV11-3
CDR3aa: CASSFGHLYEQYF
CDR3nt: TGTGCCAGCAGCTTCGGACACCTCTACGAGCAGTACTTC

abundance: .
j_gene: TRBJ1-1
d_gene: TRBD1
v_gene: TRBV6-5
CDR3aa: CASSYPGTGEGTEAFF
CDR3nt: TGTGCCAGCAGTTACCCCGGGACAGGGGAGGGCACTGAAGCTTTCTTT

abundance: .
j_gene: TRBJ2-6
d_gene: .
v_gene: TRBV5-4
CDR3aa: CASRVLFSGANVLTF
CDR3nt: TGTGCCAGCAGAGTTCTGTTCTCTGGGGCCAACGTCCTGACTTTC

abundance: .
j_gene: TRBJ1-5
d_gene: .
v_gene: TRBV5-6
CDR3aa: CASSLGGGWSNQPQHF
CDR3nt: TGTGCCAGCAGCTTGGGTGGGGGCTGGAGCAATCAGCCCCAGCATTTT

abundance: .
j_gene: TRBJ1-5
d_gene: .
v_gene: TRBV6-6
CDR3aa: CASSPPNQPQHF
CDR3nt: TGTGCCAGCAGCCCCCCAAATCAGCCCCAGCATTTT

abundance: .
j_gene: TRBJ1-1
d_gene: .
v_gene: TRBV29-1
CDR3aa: CSVEPGRTNTEAFF
CDR3nt: TGCAGCGTTGAACCGGGACGTACGAACACTGAAGCTTTCTTT

abundance: .
j_gene: TRBJ2-2
d_gene: .
v_gene: TRBV2
CDR3aa: CASSVTGELFF
CDR3nt: TGTGCCAGCAGTGTTACCGGGGAGCTGTTTTTT